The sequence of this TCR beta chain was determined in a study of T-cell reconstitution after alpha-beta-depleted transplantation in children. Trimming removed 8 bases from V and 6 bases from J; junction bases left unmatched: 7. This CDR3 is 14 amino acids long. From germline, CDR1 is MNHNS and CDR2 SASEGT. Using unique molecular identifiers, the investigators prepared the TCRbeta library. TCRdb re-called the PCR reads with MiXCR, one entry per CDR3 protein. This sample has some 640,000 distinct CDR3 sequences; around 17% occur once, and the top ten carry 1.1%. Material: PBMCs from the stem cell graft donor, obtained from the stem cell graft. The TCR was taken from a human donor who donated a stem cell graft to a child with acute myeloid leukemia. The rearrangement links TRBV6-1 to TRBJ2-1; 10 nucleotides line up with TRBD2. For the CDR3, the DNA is TGTGCCAGCCGTGGTAGCGGGGGGTCCAATGAGCAGTTCTTC. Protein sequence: CASRGSGGSNEQFF.